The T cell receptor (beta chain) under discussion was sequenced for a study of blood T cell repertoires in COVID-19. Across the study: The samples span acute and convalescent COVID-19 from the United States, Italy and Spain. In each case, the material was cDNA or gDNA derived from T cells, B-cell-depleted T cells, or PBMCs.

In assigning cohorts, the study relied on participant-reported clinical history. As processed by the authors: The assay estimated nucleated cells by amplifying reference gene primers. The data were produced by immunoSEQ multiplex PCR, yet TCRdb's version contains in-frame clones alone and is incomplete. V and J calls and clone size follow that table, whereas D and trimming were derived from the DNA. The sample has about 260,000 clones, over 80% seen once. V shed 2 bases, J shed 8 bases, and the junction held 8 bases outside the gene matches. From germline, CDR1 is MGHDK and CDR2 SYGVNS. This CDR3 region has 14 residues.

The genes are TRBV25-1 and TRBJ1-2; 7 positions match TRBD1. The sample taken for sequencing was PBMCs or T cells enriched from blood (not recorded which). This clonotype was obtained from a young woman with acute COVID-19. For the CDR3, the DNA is TGTGCCAGCAGTGAACCTACAGGGGCGCACGGCTACACCTTC. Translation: CASSEPTGAHGYTF.